These 6 T cell receptor beta chains originate from one sample sequenced in a study of regulatory T cells in long-lasting Graves disease. Building the TCR beta libraries relied on iRepertoire HTBI primers, and CDR3 regions underwent Arm-PCR. TCRdb recomputed calls from the multiplex PCR reads with MiXCR, one row per CDR3 protein. The table records around 460,000 distinct CDR3 sequences, about 14% of them present only once. Time point denoted: newly diagnosed GD, antithyroid drugs for less than 3 months. The TCR library was made from RNA that had been extracted from PBMCs in TRIzol. The sample was also reused in another study, on T cells in Graves' hyperthyroidism and ophthalmopathy.

Specimen: peripheral blood mononuclear cells (PBMCs), collected at new diagnosis, from a patient treated with antithyroid drugs. All receptors derive from a woman in her forties or fifties with Graves disease.

This clonotype was seen a handful of times. The gene calls are TRBV29-1 and TRBJ2-2; TRBD2 agrees at 7 bases. Germline CDR1 SQVTM, CDR2 ANQGSEA. There are 18 residues in the CDR3. The junction had 12 bases not matched to a gene; V was cut back by 1 base and J by 1 base. In nucleotides, the CDR3 is TGCAGCGTTGAAGTAGTTAGCGGGTGGCCCTGGAACACCGGGGAGCTGTTTTTT. Its protein product is CSVEVVSGWPWNTGELFF.

This clonotype occurred many times. V usage is TRBV2 and J usage is TRBJ2-7; D may be TRBD2 (6 bases). This CDR3 is 12 amino acids long. Looked up from germline, CDR1 is SNHLY and CDR2 is FYNNEI. V lost 6 bases and J 3 bases, leaving 9 bases between the germline ends. In nucleotides, the CDR3 is TGTGCCAGCAGAAGACTAGACTACGAGCAGTACTTC. This gives the protein CASRRLDYEQYF.

This clonotype was picked up many times. The chain links TRBV11-2 to TRBJ2-1; TRBD2 might be the D (6 bases). The CDR3 extends over 16 amino acids. The germline gives CDR1 SGHAT, CDR2 FQNNGV. Trimming shortened V by 2 bases and J by 3 bases, and 14 bases separated the two germline ends. The CDR3 coding sequence is TGTGCCAGCAGCTTACTCGCGGGACGTTACTACAATGAGCAGTTCTTC. This gives the protein CASSLLAGRYYNEQFF.

This clonotype was seen only a few times. This chain joins TRBV13 and TRBJ2-3; D unresolved. CDR1 and CDR2 (germline): PRHDT, FYEKMQ (reference sequence). The CDR3 covers 15 residues. Trimming took 1 base from V and 3 from J, leaving 11 bases between them. CDR3 nucleotides: TGTGCCAGCAGCTTAGTGAACTACATTACAGATACGCAGTATTTT. Amino acids: CASSLVNYITDTQYF.

There are many counts of this clonotype. The gene calls are TRBV12-3 or TRBV12-4 and TRBJ2-7; no clear D. The V gene lost 3 bases and the J gene lost 5 bases, with 14 bases spanning the gap. There are 14 residues in the CDR3. The CDR3 is CASSLTGFVDEQYF. CDR3 sequence (DNA): TGTGCCAGCAGTTTGACCGGGTTTGTGGACGAGCAGTACTTC.

This clonotype was observed many times. The chain uses TRBV20-1 and TRBJ2-7; D is possibly TRBD1 (6 bases). The CDR3 consists of 12 residues. CDR1 DFQATT and CDR2 SNEGSKA come from the germline V gene (reference sequence). V was trimmed by 6 bases and J by 7 bases, leaving 16 bases between them. This chain's CDR3 is CSAQGLSREQYF. As DNA, the CDR3 is TGCAGTGCCCAGGGGCTCAGTCGAGAGCAGTACTTC.